The clone carrying this TCR beta chain was found once. What it binds is not known. This table comes from immunoSEQ multiplex PCR, and its TCRdb copy is limited to in-frame clones, with some not included. The sample has over 30,000 clones, around 85% seen once; the top ten hold approximately 12%. The germline V and J ends were trimmed by 0 bases and 2 bases, with 7 bases remaining between them. The CDR3 sequence is 14 residues long. Germline CDR1 reads SGHVS; CDR2 reads FQNEAQ. These data originate in a study of OX40 agonist ivuxolimab in advanced cancers. Study background: Of mixed ages from about 23 to 79 and averaging 60 years, the group was roughly 85% male. Previous treatment with anti-PD-1, anti-PD-L1 or anti-CTLA-4 therapy was allowed; 40% had received some.

Study-wide results and limits: CD4+ and CD8+ blood T cells expanded clonally by week 6 at 0.1 to 3.0 mg/kg.

The source was CD4+ or CD8+ T cells sorted from blood, collected in a trial of the OX40 agonist ivuxolimab. V is TRBV7-8 and J is TRBJ1-1; no clear D gene. The TCR originated in an adult with an advanced solid tumor such as melanoma, head and neck, liver or kidney cancer. Here the CDR3 DNA reads TGTGCCAGCAGCTTAGCGGGGTTTAACACTGAAGCTTTCTTT. Translating it yields CASSLAGFNTEAFF.